A single TCR beta chain is shown here with its context. Its target is not known. Method: immunoSEQ multiplex PCR; TCRdb's copy keeps in-frame clones and lacks some. The table has about 140,000 clones, approximately 91% seen once. The sample is drawn from a study of T cell responses to AZD1222 COVID-19 vaccine. Across the whole study: Second doses were pooled across both intervals (about 4 or about 12 weeks).

Per germline, CDR1 KGHSH and CDR2 LQKENI. This CDR3 has 14 residues. The V and J ends lost 3 bases and 8 bases, in that order; junction bases with no gene match: 3. Regarding the study as a whole: Every sample of the repertoires postdated the peak T cell response. Spike-specific TCR depth and breadth grew after two AZD1222 doses. Nearly half of spike-specific TCRs reportedly target unmutated variant regions.

This specimen consisted of peripheral blood, obtained on day 0 of AZD1222 vaccination. This chain joins TRBV18 and TRBJ2-1; 11 bases align to TRBD2. The TCR sequence derives from an adult in good health. The CDR3 nucleotides read TGTGCCAGCTCACCTAGCGGGGGGGTATATGAGCAGTTCTTC. Translated, it gives CASSPSGGVYEQFF.